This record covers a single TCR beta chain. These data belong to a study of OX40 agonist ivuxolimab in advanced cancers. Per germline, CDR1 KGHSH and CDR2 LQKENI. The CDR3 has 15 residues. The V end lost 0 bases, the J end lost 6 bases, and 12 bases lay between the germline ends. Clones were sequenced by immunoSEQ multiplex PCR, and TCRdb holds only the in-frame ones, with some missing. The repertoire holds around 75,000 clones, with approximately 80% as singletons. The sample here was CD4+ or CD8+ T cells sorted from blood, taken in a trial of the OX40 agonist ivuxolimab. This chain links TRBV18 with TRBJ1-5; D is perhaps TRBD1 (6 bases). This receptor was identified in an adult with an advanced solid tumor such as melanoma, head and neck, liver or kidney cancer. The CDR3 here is CASSPPEGGGQPQHF. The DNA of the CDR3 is TGTGCCAGCTCACCACCTGAGGGGGGAGGTCAGCCCCAGCATTTT.